This T cell receptor beta chain was observed in a study of blood T cell repertoires in COVID-19. Sequenced by immunoSEQ multiplex PCR; TCRdb stores in-frame clones only, minus some. The sample includes 350,000 to 400,000 clones, about 86% seen only once; the top ten take 7.1%. The CDR3 is made up of 23 amino acids. The chain combines TRBV12-2 with TRBJ2-7; no check of the table's D call, TRBD1, against the DNA was made. TRBV12-2 is noted as a pseudogene. The TCR comes from a woman aged 60-70 years with COVID-19, enrolled during active disease. The sample taken for sequencing was peripheral blood. DNA for the CDR3: TGTGCAAGTCGCTTAGGGTCCACACTCAAGGGACATCCCTCCAGAGTCGCCGGCTACGAGCAGTACTTC. It specifies CASRLGSTLKGHPSRVAGYEQYF.